These 23 T cell receptor beta chains came from one sample sequenced in a study of blood T cells in healthy people across ages. For the second PCR, which ran for about 6 to 11 cycles, a sample-barcoded 5' primer and a J-beta primer mix were used. MiXCR was run by TCRdb on the 5' RACE reads, yielding one entry per CDR3 protein. The sample includes hundreds of thousands of distinct CDR3 sequences, approximately 50% of them seen just once. Sequenced sample: blood. The receptors come from a man aged 60-69 years in good health.

The J gene is TRBJ2-7, the V gene TRBV6-1; possibly TRBD2 for D (5 bases). TRBJ2-5 explains the end of the DNA better; the J call may be wrong. Germline V gene sequence: CDR1 MNHNS, CDR2 SASEGT. The CDR3 has 12 amino acids. In nucleotides, the CDR3 is TGTGCCAGCAGTGAACACCGGGGGACCCAGTACTTC. Its translation: CASSEHRGTQYF.

This clonotype was seen just once. The chain employs TRBV6-4 and TRBJ2-2; 8 bases line up with TRBD2. From germline, CDR1 is MRHNA and CDR2 SNTAGT. J gave up 6 bases and V 4 bases, and 13 bases lay outside the gene matches. This CDR3 has 17 residues. The CDR3 sequence is CASSGPKTSEGPGELFF. The CDR3, as DNA: TGTGCCAGCAGTGGACCGAAGACTAGCGAGGGTCCCGGGGAGCTGTTTTTT.

The CDR3 spells CASRTHTDQPQHF. Here the CDR3 DNA reads TGTGCCAGCAGAACCCACACAGATCAGCCCCAGCATTTT. The rearrangement joins TRBV27 to TRBJ1-5; D not certain. V was clipped by 6 bases and J by 5 bases, with 11 bases between them. This CDR3 contains 13 residues. Germline V gene data show CDR1 as MNHEY and CDR2 as SMNVEV (reference sequence).

The table lists this clonotype with a count of one. The rearrangement uses TRBV2 and TRBJ1-2; weak D call: TRBD1 (5 bases). CDR1 and CDR2 (germline): SNHLY, FYNNEI. V was trimmed by 7 bases and J by 6 bases, leaving 15 bases between them. The CDR3 has 13 amino acids. The CDR3 DNA is TGTGCCAGCACCTATCAGGGTTTGGATGGCTACACCTTC. Residues: CASTYQGLDGYTF.

The chain has TRBV9 and TRBJ2-6; maybe TRBD1 (6 bases). Trimming removed 0 bases from V and 4 bases from J, with 17 bases in between. Germline CDR1 is SGDLS and CDR2 is YYNGEE. The CDR3 totals 18 residues. The DNA of the CDR3 is TGTGCCAGCAGCGTAGGGCTGGGGGCGGTAGGAGGGGCCAACGTCCTGACTTTC. Its translation: CASSVGLGAVGGANVLTF. Full variable domain (remainder filled in from reference TRBV9 and TRBJ2-6): DSGVTQTPKHLITATGQRVTLRCSPRSGDLSVYWYQQSLDQGLQFLIQYYNGEERAKGNILERFSAQQFPDLHSELNLSSLELGDSALYFCASSVGLGAVGGANVLTFGAGSRLTVL.

This CDR3 reads CSVEGEGGTDTQYF. The CDR3 region has the DNA TGCAGCGTTGAAGGGGAGGGGGGAACAGATACGCAGTATTTT. This sequence joins TRBV29-1 and TRBJ2-3, with D maybe TRBD2 (7 bases). Trimming pared 1 base from V and 3 bases from J, leaving 11 bases between. Germline V CDR1 and CDR2: SQVTM, ANQGSEA. This CDR3 contains 14 residues.

The chain is built from TRBV11-2 and TRBJ2-7; 13 bases match TRBD2. The assigned J gene may be wrong: the sequence end matches TRBJ2-5 better. The length of the CDR3 is 17 residues. Germline V gene data show CDR1 as SGHAT and CDR2 as FQNNGV. In DNA form, the CDR3 reads TGTGCCAGCAGCTTAGGAGGGGGACTAGCGGGGAAAGAGACCCAGTACTTC. Protein: CASSLGGGLAGKETQYF.

This clonotype has just a few counts. The chain links TRBV7-2 to TRBJ2-7, with TRBD1 matching over 8 bases. Trimming cost V 3 bases and J 0 bases; bases outside gene matches: 4. This CDR3 has 15 amino acids. Germline CDR1 is SGHTA and CDR2 is FQGNSA. CDR3 nucleotide sequence: TGTGCCAGCAGCTTCCGGGACAGGTCCTCCTACGAGCAGTACTTC. It specifies CASSFRDRSSYEQYF. Combining the CDR3 with reference TRBV7-2 and TRBJ2-7 gives the whole variable domain GAGVSQSPSNKVTEKGKDVELRCDPISGHTALYWYRQSLGQGLEFLIYFQGNSAPDKSGLPSDRFSAERTGGSVSTLTIQRTQQEDSAVYLCASSFRDRSSYEQYFGPGTRLTVT.

This chain connects TRBV21-1 to TRBJ1-6. TRBV21-1 is a known pseudogene. The CDR3 is made up of 16 amino acids. As DNA, the CDR3 is TGTGCCAGCAGCAAAGCAGCGGAGGGCGGGAATTCACCCCTCCACTTT. This sequence encodes CASSKAAEGGNSPLHF.

The V gene is TRBV29-1, the J gene TRBJ2-7, with 7 bases identical to TRBD1. Germline CDR1 reads SQVTM; CDR2 reads ANQGSEA. Trimming cost V 6 bases and J 5 bases; bases outside gene matches: 7. The CDR3 loop spans 12 amino acids. DNA of the CDR3: TGCAGCGTAACGACAGGGCGCAACGAGCAGTACTTC. Its translation is CSVTTGRNEQYF.

This clonotype has more than one count but fewer than ten. This chain joins TRBV20-1 and TRBJ2-5; D call uncertain. Germline CDR1 and CDR2: DFQATT and SNEGSKA (reference sequence). The CDR3 loop spans 13 amino acids. Trimming left V 0 bases short and J 13 bases short, with 18 bases between. The CDR3 reads CSARDRTATRRYF. CDR3 nucleotide sequence: TGCAGTGCTAGAGATAGAACGGCCACGAGACGGTACTTC.

This chain connects TRBV4-2 to TRBJ2-1; D is perhaps TRBD2 (6 bases). The CDR3 has 18 residues. Germline assignment: CDR1 LGHNA and CDR2 YNFKEQ. The V end lost 1 base, the J end lost 0 bases, and 16 bases lay between the germline ends. CDR3: CASSQALAQPLSYNEQFF. The CDR3 DNA reads as TGTGCCAGCAGCCAAGCACTAGCACAACCCCTCTCCTACAATGAGCAGTTCTTC.

The chain recombines TRBV15 with TRBJ1-2; 11 positions match TRBD1. Germline CDR1 LNHNV, CDR2 YYDKDF (reference sequence). CDR3 length: 19 amino acids. With 0 bases clipped from V and 5 bases from J, the junction kept 14 bases outside the gene matches. The CDR3 DNA follows: TGTGCCACCAGCAGAGATCCCCCAGGACAGGGGGCCAGTGATTATGGCTACACCTTC. Its translation is CATSRDPPGQGASDYGYTF. The whole variable domain, remainder taken from reference TRBV15 and TRBJ1-2, is DAMVIQNPRYQVTQFGKPVTLSCSQTLNHNVMYWYQQKSSQAPKLLFHYYDKDFNNEADTPDNFQSRRPNTSFCFLDIRSPGLGDTAMYLCATSRDPPGQGASDYGYTFGSGTRLTVV.

The V gene is TRBV28, the J gene TRBJ2-3, with TRBD2 identical over 9 bases. V was pared by 2 bases and J by 6 bases, with 6 bases of the junction left unmatched. In germline, CDR1 is MDHEN, CDR2 SYDVKM. This CDR3 is built from 15 residues. The CDR3 sequence: CASSLRSGGSDTQYF. CDR3 DNA sequence: TGTGCCAGCAGTTTAAGGAGCGGGGGGTCGGATACGCAGTATTTT.

This rearrangement joins TRBV20-1 to TRBJ2-1, with D hard to call. In germline, CDR1 is DFQATT, CDR2 SNEGSKA (reference sequence). This CDR3 region has 14 residues. V lost 2 bases and J 2 bases, leaving 10 bases between the germline ends. The CDR3: CSARSGSPYNEQFF. CDR3 bases: TGCAGTGCTAGATCGGGCAGTCCCTACAATGAGCAGTTCTTC.

The gene calls are TRBV2 and TRBJ1-6; unclear D gene. The length of the CDR3 is 14 residues. Trimming removed 5 bases at V and 18 bases at J, with 23 bases between. Germline V gene sequence: CDR1 SNHLY, CDR2 FYNNEI. As DNA, the CDR3 is TGTGCCAGCAGTCCGGAATCTCGGTGGTCACCCTCCCACTTT. Amino acid sequence: CASSPESRWSPSHF. Full variable domain (missing parts from reference TRBV2 and TRBJ1-6): EPEVTQTPSHQVTQMGQEVILRCVPISNHLYFYWYRQILGQKVEFLVSFYNNEISEKSEIFDDQFSVERPDGSNFTLKIRSTKLEDSAMYFCASSPESRWSPSHFGNGTRLTVT.

This clonotype was seen a few times. The chain carries TRBV3-1 and TRBJ2-5; no firm D call. Germline-derived CDR1 and CDR2 are LGHDT and YNNKEL (reference sequence). The CDR3 sequence is 15 residues long. V was trimmed by 0 bases and J by 0 bases, leaving 8 bases between them. This chain's CDR3 is CASSQEYGYQETQYF. In DNA, the CDR3 is TGTGCCAGCAGCCAAGAGTACGGGTACCAAGAGACCCAGTACTTC.

This clonotype turned up a few times. This rearrangement joins TRBV29-1 to TRBJ2-4; D not certain. Germline CDR1 and CDR2: SQVTM and ANQGSEA. V lost 8 bases, J lost 2 bases, and 16 bases lay in between. The CDR3 is 14 amino acids. CDR3 nucleotide sequence: TGCAGCCGCGGTGGCAGCACCACCAAAAACATTCAGTACTTC. Translation: CSRGGSTTKNIQYF.

The V call is TRBV18, the J call TRBJ1-2, with D possibly matching TRBD1 (5 bases). V lost 6 bases to trimming and J lost 4 bases, with 18 bases between them. The CDR3 is made up of 15 amino acids. The germline CDR1 and CDR2 sequences are KGHSH and LQKENI. CDR3 sequence (DNA): TGTGCCAGCTCGCCCATGGGGACGGGTTCCTATGGCTACACCTTC. Amino acid sequence: CASSPMGTGSYGYTF.

V gene TRBV21-1 combines with J gene TRBJ2-6; the D call of TRBD1 is as the table states it, not checked on the DNA. TRBV21-1 is designated a pseudogene. This CDR3 contains 17 residues. CDR3 in DNA: TGTGCCAGCAGCAAAGGGACAGGTCGCTCTGGGGCCAACGTCCTGACTTTC. This gives the protein CASSKGTGRSGANVLTF.

This clonotype was detected once. The V call is TRBV12-3 or TRBV12-4, the J call TRBJ1-1; D is undetermined. The CDR3 runs 14 residues. V was shortened by 5 bases and J by 1 base, with 11 bases between the two germline ends. CDR3 region: CASSRESGNTEAFF. The CDR3 nucleotides read TGTGCCAGCAGTAGGGAATCCGGGAACACTGAAGCTTTCTTT.

The chain recombines TRBV25-1 with TRBJ1-4; TRBD1 is a possible D gene (5 bases). The V gene's germline CDR1 is MGHDK and CDR2 SYGVNS. The length of the CDR3 is 15 residues. Trimming took 6 bases from V and 2 from J, leaving 13 bases between them. The CDR3 protein is CASSPGTFTNEKLFF. Here the CDR3 DNA reads TGTGCCAGCAGCCCCGGGACGTTCACTAATGAAAAACTGTTTTTT.

This clonotype was counted only a few times. A read error is possible here, since a much larger clone lies one base away. The V and J genes are TRBV11-2 and TRBJ1-1; weak D call: TRBD1 (5 bases). V dropped 2 bases and J dropped 2 bases, with 12 bases sitting between them. This CDR3 comprises 15 residues. The germline CDR1 and CDR2 sequences are SGHAT and FQNNGV. CDR3 sequence: CASSLLIGTNTEAFF. The CDR3 DNA is TGTGCCAGCAGCTTACTGATAGGGACCAACACTGAAGCTTTCTTT.